The 24 T cell receptor beta chains in this list originate from one sample, sequenced in a study of control samples from healthy donors and cancer patients. The assay was immunoSEQ multiplex PCR, and TCRdb's table has in-frame clones only and misses some. Among under 80,000 clones, about 94% were seen once, and the ten largest hold under 3.5%. The sample taken for sequencing was blood. The receptors derive from a woman in her 30s in good health.

V is TRBV5-1 and J is TRBJ2-1, with 9 nucleotides matching TRBD2. This CDR3 is 14 amino acids long. Germline V lookup: CDR1 SGHRS, CDR2 YFSETQ. V was pared by 5 bases and J by 1 base, with 1 base of the junction left unmatched. CDR3 loop: CASRTSGSYNEQFF. The CDR3 coding sequence is TGCGCCAGCAGGACTAGCGGATCCTACAATGAGCAGTTCTTC.

This rearrangement joins TRBV4-1 to TRBJ1-5; no definite D call. CDR1 and CDR2 (germline): MGHRA, YSYEKL. V shed 3 bases and J shed 3 bases, with 12 bases lying between them. The CDR3 contains 15 residues. CDR3 DNA sequence: TGCGCCAGCAGCCATGGACGGGAATCCAATCAGCCCCAGCATTTT. As protein: CASSHGRESNQPQHF.

The rearrangement joins TRBV11-2 to TRBJ2-7; D uncertain. The CDR3 is 14 amino acids. V was shortened by 0 bases and J by 2 bases, with 8 bases between the two germline ends. From germline, CDR1 is SGHAT and CDR2 FQNNGV. CDR3 in DNA: TGTGCCAGCAGCTTAGACCTGGCAACCTACGAGCAGTACTTC. Amino acid sequence: CASSLDLATYEQYF.

This clone appeared a single time. The V gene is TRBV12-3 or TRBV12-4, the J gene TRBJ2-2; 9 bases match TRBD1. This CDR3 spans 13 amino acids. Trimming at V came to 6 bases and at J to 12 bases, leaving 8 bases not matched to a gene. Here the CDR3 reads CASRQGAVGKLFF. The DNA for the CDR3 is TGTGCCAGCAGACAGGGGGCCGTTGGTAAGCTGTTTTTT.

A single count supports this clone. This chain uses TRBV6-5 with TRBJ2-3; D unresolved. V lost 6 bases and J lost 2, with 6 bases in between. Germline V gene data show CDR1 as MNHEY and CDR2 as SVGAGI. The CDR3 contains 12 residues. DNA of the CDR3: TGTGCCAGCAGAGACCCCACAGATACGCAGTATTTT. It codes for CASRDPTDTQYF.

The rearrangement joins TRBV5-4 to TRBJ2-1; 7 bases are a match to TRBD1. The CDR3 runs 14 residues. Per germline, CDR1 SGHNT and CDR2 YYREEE (reference sequence). V dropped 4 bases and J dropped 8; count of bases not matched to a gene: 9. CDR3 protein: CASSLARGRDEQFF. The DNA for the CDR3 is TGTGCCAGCAGCCTAGCTAGGGGGCGGGATGAGCAGTTCTTC.

The chain combines TRBV5-1 with TRBJ1-2, with 7 nucleotides matching TRBD1. CDR3 length: 16 amino acids. Per germline, CDR1 SGHRS and CDR2 YFSETQ. Trimming at V came to 1 base and at J to 6 bases, leaving 12 bases not matched to a gene. CDR3 DNA sequence: TGCGCCAGCAGCTTGACTGACAGGGCATATGGTGATGGCTACACCTTC. This encodes CASSLTDRAYGDGYTF.

This clone was counted a single time. As DNA, the CDR3 is TGTGCCAGTAGTCCAGACGGGGGGCCTCCCGGGGAGCTGTTTTTT. Translating gives CASSPDGGPPGELFF. The chain employs TRBV19 and TRBJ2-2; possible D gene TRBD2, 7 bases. Trimming removed 5 bases at V and 6 bases at J, with 16 bases between. Germline CDR1 LNHDA, CDR2 SQIVND (reference sequence). This CDR3 contains 15 residues.

V is TRBV7-9 and J is TRBJ2-5; TRBD1 is a possible D gene (5 bases). Germline V CDR1 and CDR2: SEHNR, FQNEAQ (reference sequence). V lost 5 bases to trimming and J lost 1 base, with 17 bases between them. The CDR3 sequence is 16 residues long. The CDR3 here is CASSPQTQGSQETQYF. In DNA, the CDR3 is TGTGCCAGCAGCCCCCAAACCCAGGGATCCCAAGAGACCCAGTACTTC.

V gene TRBV7-9 combines with J gene TRBJ1-2; the D is unclear. The germline gives CDR1 SEHNR, CDR2 FQNEAQ (reference sequence). This CDR3 region has 10 residues. Deletions cut 4 bases from V and 6 bases from J, with 3 bases between. CDR3 in DNA: TGTGCCAGCAGCTCAGATGGCTACACCTTC. Amino acid sequence: CASSSDGYTF.

This rearrangement joins TRBV25-1 to TRBJ1-5; TRBD1 is a possible D gene (6 bases). Between the trimmed V and J ends, which lost 4 bases and 7 bases, there was a span of 17 bases. Germline CDR1 and CDR2: MGHDK and SYGVNS. The CDR3 runs to 15 residues. The CDR3 DNA is TGTGCCAGCAGTGGTCCTGGGGGGCTGGGGCAGCCCCAGCATTTT. It translates to CASSGPGGLGQPQHF.

The V and J genes are TRBV29-1 and TRBJ2-3; 7 bases fit TRBD1. Germline trimming cut 7 bases from V and 0 bases from J; bases unmatched to any gene: 4. The CDR3 has 13 residues. In germline, CDR1 is SQVTM, CDR2 ANQGSEA. In DNA form, the CDR3 reads TGCAGCGCCGGGACAGCCAGCACAGATACGCAGTATTTT. Its translation: CSAGTASTDTQYF.

The CDR3 sequence: CASSSGQGHHSNQPQHF. The CDR3 DNA is TGTGCCAGCAGTTCGGGACAGGGCCATCATAGCAATCAGCCCCAGCATTTT. The chain joins TRBV27 to TRBJ1-5; 9 bases are shared with TRBD1. Germline CDR1 reads MNHEY; CDR2 reads SMNVEV (reference sequence). CDR3 length: 17 residues. Trimming removed 4 bases from V and 0 bases from J; junction bases left unmatched: 7.

This clone was observed a single time. CDR3 nucleotide sequence: TGTGCCAGCACCGGGAGGTCGGTTTCGAACACTGAAGCTTTCTTT. This sequence encodes CASTGRSVSNTEAFF. The chain employs TRBV2 and TRBJ1-1; D unclear. Germline CDR1 reads SNHLY; CDR2 reads FYNNEI. CDR3 size: 15 residues. The germline V and J ends were trimmed by 7 bases and 1 base, with 16 bases remaining between them.

The chain couples TRBV10-3 to TRBJ1-4; a possible D gene is TRBD1 (5 bases). V shed 6 bases and J shed 0 bases, with 11 bases lying between them. Germline V gene data show CDR1 as ENHRY and CDR2 as SYGVKD. CDR3 length equals 15 residues. This CDR3 is CAIRRGRATNEKLFF. The CDR3 DNA sequence: TGTGCCATCAGGAGGGGTAGAGCAACTAATGAAAAACTGTTTTTT.

The rearrangement joins TRBV6-1 to TRBJ1-6; D gene uncertain. Germline V gene sequence: CDR1 MNHNS, CDR2 SASEGT. This CDR3 is 15 amino acids long. V was pared by 1 base and J by 10 bases, with 14 bases between. The CDR3 DNA is TGTGCCAGCAGTGAAGTGGGAGGGTCTGGATCACCCCTCCACTTT. It codes for CASSEVGGSGSPLHF.

The CDR3 DNA reads as TGCAGCGTCGCTGACAGATCGAAACGAATGAACACTGAAGCTTTCTTT. It is translated as CSVADRSKRMNTEAFF. V and J are TRBV29-1 and TRBJ1-1, with TRBD1 as a possible D gene (5 bases). The CDR3 contains 16 residues. The V end lost 6 bases, the J end lost 0 bases, and 20 bases lay between the germline ends. In germline, CDR1 is SQVTM, CDR2 ANQGSEA.

The genes are TRBV9 and TRBJ1-2; possible D gene TRBD1, 6 bases. The germline V gene encodes CDR1 SGDLS and CDR2 YYNGEE. Trimming took 4 bases from V and 2 from J, leaving 12 bases between them. This CDR3 has 14 residues. CDR3 nucleotides: TGTGCCAGCAGCCCCCTTAGGGGGAACTATGGCTACACCTTC. This sequence encodes CASSPLRGNYGYTF.

This chain joins TRBV6-6 and TRBJ1-2; possibly TRBD1 for D (6 bases). Trimming removed 7 bases at V and 7 bases at J, with 19 bases between. There are 14 residues in the CDR3. Germline V lookup: CDR1 MNHNY, CDR2 SVGAGI (reference sequence). The CDR3 DNA reads as TGTGCCAGCACCATAGAGGGGGACCTCGGTGGCTACACCTTC. It yields the protein CASTIEGDLGGYTF.

V gene TRBV11-2 combines with J gene TRBJ1-1; D might be TRBD1 (5 bases). The CDR3 totals 15 residues. Germline V CDR1 and CDR2: SGHAT, FQNNGV. Trimming removed 1 base at V and 3 bases at J, with 12 bases between. The CDR3 coding sequence is TGTGCCAGCAGCTTAGGGGTGGGGGTCGACACTGAAGCTTTCTTT. It yields the protein CASSLGVGVDTEAFF.

This rearrangement joins TRBV5-1 to TRBJ1-4; D is uncertain. Trimming removed 1 base at V and 6 bases at J, with 10 bases between. Germline assignment: CDR1 SGHRS and CDR2 YFSETQ. The CDR3 is 14 residues long. The CDR3: CASSLQLSDEKLFF. For the CDR3, the DNA is TGCGCCAGCAGCTTGCAACTGTCGGATGAAAAACTGTTTTTT.

The chain joins TRBV7-8 to TRBJ1-5, with 9 bases matching TRBD1. Germline trimming cut 4 bases from V and 6 bases from J; bases unmatched to any gene: 10. Germline V gene data show CDR1 as SGHVS and CDR2 as FQNEAQ. This CDR3 has 16 amino acids. The CDR3 DNA follows: TGTGCCAGCAGCTCGGGACAGGGTTTCGAGGTTCAGCCCCAGCATTTT. Translation gives CASSSGQGFEVQPQHF.

The chain joins TRBV5-1 to TRBJ2-4; the match to TRBD2 covers 8 bases. The CDR3 spans 21 residues. The V gene's germline CDR1 is SGHRS and CDR2 YFSETQ. Losses at the gene ends were 1 base for V and 2 bases for J; bases not matched to a gene: 20. CDR3 amino acids: CASSLLTEGSGRGFTKNIQYF. CDR3 nucleotides: TGCGCCAGCAGCTTGTTGACAGAAGGCTCCGGGAGGGGGTTTACCAAAAACATTCAGTACTTC.

This chain joins TRBV6-5 and TRBJ1-2, with a possible D match to TRBD1 (5 bases). The V gene lost 7 bases and the J gene lost 3 bases, with 18 bases spanning the gap. The CDR3 covers 15 residues. Germline lookup yields CDR1 MNHEY and CDR2 SVGAGI. The CDR3 DNA reads as TGTGCCAGCACCAAATGGGGGGGGGAGGACTATGGCTACACCTTC. It specifies CASTKWGGEDYGYTF.